This is a list of T cell receptor beta chains from one sample in a study of T cells in Graves' hyperthyroidism and ophthalmopathy. TCRdb reprocessed the multiplex PCR reads with MiXCR, giving one entry per CDR3 protein. This table holds around 620,000 distinct CDR3 sequences, 46% found once. The specimen was peripheral blood or thyroid tissue (not recorded which). The receptors derive from an adult woman with Graves' disease, either hyperthyroidism or ophthalmopathy (not recorded which). Each CDR3 is given with its conserved first and last residue. D genes are given only for firm matches. Size values are once, few and many counts, or a class for expanded clones, and some rows have none.

V gene	D gene	J gene	clone size	CDR3 protein	CDR3 DNA
TRBV11-2	.	TRBJ2-7	.	CASSQPGHSYEQYF	TGTGCCAGTAGTCAGCCGGGTCACTCCTACGAGCAGTACTTC
TRBV7-2	.	TRBJ2-5	many	CASSSPPVSQYF	TGTGCCAGCAGCTCCCCCCCGGTGAGCCAGTACTTC
TRBV6-5	.	TRBJ2-2	few	CASSYSGLTGELFF	TGTGCCAGCAGTTACTCCGGGCTCACCGGGGAGCTGTTTTTT
TRBV6-1	.	TRBJ2-7	.	CASSELVRAPYEQYF	TGTGCCAGCAGTGAACTCGTCAGGGCGCCCTACGAGCAGTACTTC
TRBV10-2	.	TRBJ1-1	many	CASIQRGVGTNTEAFF	TGCGCCAGCATTCAACGGGGGGTGGGGACTAACACTGAAGCTTTCTTT
TRBV2	.	TRBJ1-6	many	CASSRKSSYNSPLHF	TGTGCCAGCAGTCGGAAGAGCTCCTATAATTCACCCCTCCACTTT
TRBV15	TRBD2	TRBJ2-7	few	CATSEMGLAGELTYEQYF	TGTGCCACCAGCGAAATGGGACTAGCGGGGGAACTCACCTACGAGCAGTACTTC
TRBV2	TRBD1	TRBJ1-1	many	CASSWTGSNEAFF	TGTGCCAGCAGTTGGACAGGGTCGAATGAAGCTTTCTTT
TRBV7-9	.	TRBJ1-1	many	CASRWVDPNTEAFF	TGTGCCAGCCGCTGGGTGGACCCGAACACTGAAGCTTTCTTT
TRBV29-1	.	TRBJ1-2	many	CSVVRGFYGYTF	TGCAGCGTTGTCCGGGGCTTCTATGGCTACACCTTC
TRBV2	.	TRBJ2-6	.	CASSHYGSGANVLTF	TGTGCCAGCAGTCACTACGGGTCTGGGGCCAACGTCCTGACTTTC
TRBV7-9	.	TRBJ2-7	many	CASSSGHYEQYF	TGTGCCAGCAGCTCCGGGCACTACGAGCAGTACTTC
TRBV7-2	.	TRBJ1-2	many	CASSLGRESYGYTF	TGTGCCAGCAGCTTAGGCAGGGAGAGCTATGGCTACACCTTC
TRBV7-9	.	TRBJ1-2	few	CASSWQQGYTF	TGTGCCAGCAGCTGGCAACAGGGCTACACCTTC
TRBV10-3	TRBD1	TRBJ1-6	.	CAISDGTGESPLHF	TGTGCCATCAGTGATGGGACAGGGGAGTCACCCCTCCACTTT
TRBV20-1	.	TRBJ1-1	many	CSAQGWGTEAFF	TGCAGTGCACAGGGATGGGGCACTGAAGCTTTCTTT
TRBV7-2	.	TRBJ1-5	.	CASSLKGDQPQHF	TGTGCCAGCAGCTTAAAGGGAGATCAGCCCCAGCATTTT
TRBV7-3	.	TRBJ2-6	.	CASSVLRGTGANVLTF	TGTGCCAGCAGCGTTCTCAGGGGTACTGGGGCCAACGTCCTGACTTTC
TRBV2	.	TRBJ2-7	.	CASSGQSTNTGELYF	TGTGCCAGCAGCGGACAGTCGACGAACACCGGGGAGCTGTACTTC
TRBV5-1	TRBD2	TRBJ2-7	many	CASSLALAGELGEQYF	TGCGCCAGCAGCTTGGCCCTAGCGGGAGAACTAGGCGAGCAGTACTTC
TRBV19	.	TRBJ2-5	once	CASSRAYNQPQYF	TGTGCCAGTAGTAGGGCCTACAATCAGCCCCAGTACTTC
TRBV19	TRBD1	TRBJ1-1	.	CASSFAGTGDTEAFF	TGTGCCAGTAGTTTCGCCGGGACAGGGGACACTGAAGCTTTCTTT
TRBV7-3	.	TRBJ1-1	many	CASSPTRTVDTEAFF	TGTGCCAGCAGCCCCACCCGGACAGTCGACACTGAAGCTTTCTTT
TRBV7-8	TRBD1	TRBJ1-2	once	CASSARGRLNYGYTF	TGTGCCAGCAGCGCCAGGGGGCGGCTAAACTATGGCTACACCTTC
TRBV28	.	TRBJ2-6	.	CASTLSRLNSGANVLTF	TGTGCCAGCACCCTCAGTAGATTAAACTCTGGGGCCAACGTCCTGACTTTC
TRBV29-1	.	TRBJ2-7	.	CSARDPGTAVYEQYF	TGCAGTGCTAGAGATCCCGGGACCGCCGTATACGAGCAGTACTTC
TRBV13	TRBD2	TRBJ2-7	few	CASSLGTKTYEQYF	TGTGCCAGCAGCCTCGGGACTAAAACCTACGAGCAGTACTTC
TRBV25-1	TRBD1	TRBJ1-1	many	CASSEYGKTGETEAFF	TGTGCCAGCAGTGAGTACGGCAAGACAGGGGAGACTGAAGCTTTCTTT
TRBV24-1	.	TRBJ2-1	few	CATRESGHGYNEQFF	TGTGCCACCAGGGAATCGGGACACGGGTACAATGAGCAGTTCTTC
TRBV5-6	.	TRBJ1-2	many	CASSPGTVYGYTF	TGTGCCAGCAGCCCGGGGACTGTCTATGGCTACACCTTC
TRBV7-9	TRBD1	TRBJ2-5	.	CASSLPGGDGYQETQYF	TGTGCCAGCAGCTTACCAGGGGGCGACGGCTACCAAGAGACCCAGTACTTC
TRBV27	.	TRBJ1-2	many	CASSLTGPPYGYTF	TGTGCCAGCAGTTTAACGGGCCCCCCCTATGGCTACACCTTC
TRBV6-6	.	TRBJ1-5	many	CASNTDTNQPQHF	TGTGCCAGCAACACTGACACCAATCAGCCCCAGCATTTT